Presented here are 3 T cell receptor beta chains from one specimen sequenced in a study of blood T cell repertoires in COVID-19. Clones were sequenced by immunoSEQ multiplex PCR, and TCRdb holds only the in-frame ones, with some missing. This table has about 170,000 clones, approximately 91% appearing once. Sequencing was done on a sample of peripheral blood. Receptors were obtained from a young man with COVID-19, enrolled during active disease.

The chain uses TRBV29-1 and TRBJ2-7; 7 nucleotides align to TRBD1. This CDR3 has 12 residues. Looked up from germline, CDR1 is SQVTM and CDR2 is ANQGSEA. The trim removed 7 bases at V and 0 bases at J, leaving 3 bases unmatched. The CDR3 region is CSAGTASYEQYF. The CDR3 DNA sequence: TGCAGCGCCGGGACAGCCTCCTACGAGCAGTACTTC.

The rearrangement uses TRBV28 and TRBJ1-4; D gene ambiguous. V was pared by 9 bases and J by 4 bases, with 15 bases between. The CDR3 extends over 14 amino acids. The germline gives CDR1 MDHEN, CDR2 SYDVKM. Written as DNA, the CDR3 is TGTGCCAGTAGTGGGCGCCCGAATAATGAAAAACTGTTTTTT. Encoded protein: CASSGRPNNEKLFF. Complete variable domain (other parts from reference TRBV28 and TRBJ1-4): DVKVTQSSRYLVKRTGEKVFLECVQDMDHENMFWYRQDPGLGLRLIYFSYDVKMKEKGDIPEGYSVSREKKERFSLILESASTNQTSMYLCASSGRPNNEKLFFGSGTQLSVL.

This sequence joins TRBV9 and TRBJ1-1; D is ambiguous. Germline V gene lookup returns CDR1 SGDLS and CDR2 YYNGEE. The CDR3 totals 12 residues. The V end lost 4 bases, the J end lost 11 bases, and 15 bases lay between the germline ends. The CDR3 sequence is CASSPGLGPAFF. The CDR3 DNA sequence: TGTGCCAGCAGCCCAGGTCTGGGTCCCGCTTTCTTT.